The rows below give T cell receptor beta chains drawn from one sample of a study of relationships among human T cell subsets. TCRdb independently ran MiXCR on the multiplex PCR reads; one entry per CDR3 protein. This sample has about 5,500 distinct CDR3 sequences, with less than 80% found just once. The source material was CD8+ T cells sorted from blood. The receptor source for this set is a man aged 35-49 years in good health. Both conserved end residues are part of each CDR3. D genes are given only for firm matches. Clone size is shown for a subset of rows, as once, few, many or a class of expanded clone.

V gene	J gene	clone size	D gene	CDR3 protein	CDR3 DNA
TRBV20-1	TRBJ2-7	-	-	CSASAGASSYEQYF	TGCAGTGCTAGTGCCGGGGCCTCCTCCTACGAGCAGTACTTC
TRBV20-1	TRBJ2-1	-	-	CSARETISWNEQFF	TGCAGTGCAAGGGAGACAATCAGCTGGAATGAGCAGTTCTTC
TRBV15	TRBJ2-1	-	TRBD1	CATGRDIGRGSYYYNEQFF	TGTGCCACCGGCAGAGATATTGGCAGGGGGTCCTACTACTACAATGAGCAGTTCTTC
TRBV20-1	TRBJ2-1	-	TRBD2	CSATGTSGRLSYNEQFF	TGCAGTGCTACTGGGACTAGCGGGAGGTTGTCCTACAATGAGCAGTTCTTC
TRBV14	TRBJ1-2	few	TRBD1	CASAGGRGYTF	TGTGCCAGCGCAGGGGGACGAGGCTACACCTTC
TRBV28	TRBJ1-6	few	-	CASSLRQSYNSPLHF	TGTGCCAGCAGTTTGCGGCAGAGCTATAATTCACCCCTCCACTTT
TRBV4-1	TRBJ2-3	-	-	CASSPLLDRTDTQYF	TGCGCCAGCAGCCCTCTACTCGACCGCACAGATACGCAGTATTTT
TRBV19	TRBJ2-1	-	-	CASRGPLPPYNEQFF	TGTGCCAGTCGCGGACCCCTCCCCCCCTACAATGAGCAGTTCTTC
TRBV30	TRBJ1-5	-	-	CAWTYSGGNQPQHF	TGTGCCTGGACTTACAGTGGTGGAAATCAGCCCCAGCATTTT
TRBV24-1	TRBJ2-2	-	-	CATSPWEDTGELFF	TGTGCCACCAGTCCCTGGGAAGACACCGGGGAGCTGTTTTTT
TRBV28	TRBJ2-1	-	-	CASFGPGTEEQFF	TGTGCCAGCTTTGGCCCCGGGACTGAGGAGCAGTTCTTC
TRBV5-8	TRBJ2-3	few	TRBD2	CASSLGLAATQYF	TGTGCCAGCAGCCTGGGACTAGCGGCTACGCAGTATTTT
TRBV4-1	TRBJ2-1	once	TRBD1	CASSQEGTGGSEQFF	TGCGCCAGCAGCCAAGAAGGGACAGGGGGAAGTGAGCAGTTCTTC
TRBV18	TRBJ2-5	few	TRBD1	CASSLTGGEETQYF	TGTGCCAGCTCTCTGACAGGGGGCGAAGAGACCCAGTACTTC
TRBV11-2	TRBJ1-1	-	-	CASNGDGTEAFF	TGTGCCAGCAACGGGGACGGAACTGAAGCTTTCTTT
TRBV20-1	TRBJ2-1	-	-	CSARGGYNEQFF	TGCAGTGCTAGGGGGGGTTACAATGAGCAGTTCTTC
TRBV5-5	TRBJ1-5	-	-	CASSLYGYSNQPQHF	TGTGCCAGCAGCTTGTATGGTTATAGCAATCAGCCCCAGCATTTT
TRBV5-1	TRBJ2-5	-	-	CASSFRQPQETQYF	TGCGCCAGCAGCTTTCGACAGCCCCAAGAGACCCAGTACTTC
TRBV12-3/TRBV12-4	TRBJ2-2	-	-	CASSLAPGELFF	TGTGCCAGCAGCTTGGCCCCCGGGGAGCTGTTTTTT
TRBV21-1	TRBJ2-3	-	-	CARTSWAQYF	TGTGCCAGGACTAGCTGGGCGCAGTATTTT
TRBV12-3/TRBV12-4	TRBJ2-7	-	TRBD2	CASSLTSVYEQYF	TGTGCCAGCAGTTTGACTAGCGTGTACGAGCAGTACTTC